The present entry profiles one TCR beta chain with its context. No antigen is known for it. Employing constant-segment primers, 5'RACE generated TCR alpha and TCR beta cDNA libraries bearing sample barcodes and UMIs. TCRdb itself ran the 5' RACE reads through MiXCR, one entry per CDR3 protein. The sample lists some 410,000 distinct CDR3 sequences; less than 25% were seen once. Germline lookup yields CDR1 SGHVS and CDR2 FNYEAQ. With V trimmed by 5 bases and J by 6 bases, 15 bases remained unmatched. The CDR3 length is 17 residues. The data stem from a study of T-cell memory formation after mild COVID-19. Overall study findings and caveats: CD8+ contracting clones occupied EMRA, while CD4+ ones occupied mainly CM and EM. Memory sampled before infection contained some responding clones, suggesting cross-reactive memory joined. Day 15 to 85 contracting clones showed balanced CD4/CD8; later expanders leaned CD4+.

Source material: PBMCs or a T cell subset sorted from them (not recorded which). This receptor was identified in an adult woman who had mild COVID-19 (a few samples of this study predate the infection). Cell type and time point are not known. V gene TRBV7-6 combines with J gene TRBJ1-4, with TRBD1 identical over 7 bases. The CDR3: CASSLNRGPRRDEKLFF. The CDR3 region has the DNA TGTGCCAGCAGCCTAAACAGGGGACCCCGCCGGGATGAAAAACTGTTTTTT. The entire variable domain, with the rest obtained from reference TRBV7-6 and TRBJ1-4, is as follows: GAGVSQSPRYKVTKRGQDVALRCDPISGHVSLYWYRQALGQGPEFLTYFNYEAQQDKSGLPNDRFSAERPEGSISTLTIQRTEQRDSAMYRCASSLNRGPRRDEKLFFGSGTQLSVL.